A single sample is the source of the 3 T cell receptor beta chains below, sequenced in a study of patients and donors after allogeneic stem cell transplantation. TCRdb re-called the RT-PCR reads with MiXCR, one entry per CDR3 protein. The table lists hundreds of thousands of distinct CDR3 sequences, around 14% of them singletons, with approximately 10% in the top ten. The source material was blood, either unsorted or a sorted T cell fraction (not recorded which). The receptors originated from a human donor who was either an allogeneic HSCT recipient or a stem cell or donor lymphocyte infusion donor (not recorded which). It is not recorded whose cells these are; they may come from a transplant donor.

This clonotype was picked up a small number of times. CDR3 sequence reads: CSAGPGGVGYGYTF. The CDR3 DNA is TGCAGTGCTGGACCAGGGGGGGTCGGCTATGGCTACACCTTC. V and J are TRBV20-1 and TRBJ1-2; 7 nucleotides align to TRBD1. Germline V gene lookup returns CDR1 DFQATT and CDR2 SNEGSKA (reference sequence). With 5 bases clipped from V and 4 bases from J, the junction kept 10 bases outside the gene matches. CDR3 length: 14 amino acids.

V gene TRBV5-4 combines with J gene TRBJ2-3; TRBD2 aligns across 14 bases. Germline assignment: CDR1 SGHNT and CDR2 YYREEE (reference sequence). The CDR3 sequence is 19 residues long. J was trimmed by 2 bases and V by 4 bases; bases with no gene match: 12. CDR3 coding DNA: TGTGCCAGCAGCCTGGCCGGGACTAGCGGGAGATTGGACACAGATACGCAGTATTTT. Translation: CASSLAGTSGRLDTDTQYF.

This chain connects TRBV30 to TRBJ1-1; D is possibly TRBD1 (6 bases). The CDR3 sequence is 14 residues long. Germline loops: CDR1 GTSNPN, CDR2 SVGIG (reference sequence). Trimming pared 0 bases from V and 0 bases from J, leaving 8 bases between. Here the CDR3 reads CAWSVQGLNTEAFF. The CDR3 region has the DNA TGTGCCTGGAGTGTTCAGGGGTTGAACACTGAAGCTTTCTTT.